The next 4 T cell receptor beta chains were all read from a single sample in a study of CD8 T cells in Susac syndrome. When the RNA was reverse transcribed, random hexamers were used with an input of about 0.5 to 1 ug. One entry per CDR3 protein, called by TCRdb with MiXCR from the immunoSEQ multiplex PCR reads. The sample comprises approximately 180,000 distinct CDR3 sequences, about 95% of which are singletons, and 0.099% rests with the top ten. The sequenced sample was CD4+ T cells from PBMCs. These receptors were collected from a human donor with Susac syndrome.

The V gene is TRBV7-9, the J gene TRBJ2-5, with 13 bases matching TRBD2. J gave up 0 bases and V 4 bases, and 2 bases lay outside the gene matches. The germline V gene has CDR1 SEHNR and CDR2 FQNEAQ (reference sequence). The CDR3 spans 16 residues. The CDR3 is CASSSGLAGDQETQYF. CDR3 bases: TGTGCCAGCAGCTCCGGACTAGCGGGAGACCAAGAGACCCAGTACTTC.

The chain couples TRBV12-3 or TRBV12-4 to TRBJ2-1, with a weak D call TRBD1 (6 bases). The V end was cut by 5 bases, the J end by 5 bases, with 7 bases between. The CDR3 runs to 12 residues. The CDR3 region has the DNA TGTGCCAGCAGTGGGGACAACAATGAGCAGTTCTTC. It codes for CASSGDNNEQFF.

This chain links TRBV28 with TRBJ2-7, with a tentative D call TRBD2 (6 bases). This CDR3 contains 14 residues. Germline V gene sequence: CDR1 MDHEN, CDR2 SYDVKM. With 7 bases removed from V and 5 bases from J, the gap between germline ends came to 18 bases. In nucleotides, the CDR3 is TGTGCCAGCACAGACGATCGGGGGACCGACGAGCAGTACTTC. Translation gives CASTDDRGTDEQYF.

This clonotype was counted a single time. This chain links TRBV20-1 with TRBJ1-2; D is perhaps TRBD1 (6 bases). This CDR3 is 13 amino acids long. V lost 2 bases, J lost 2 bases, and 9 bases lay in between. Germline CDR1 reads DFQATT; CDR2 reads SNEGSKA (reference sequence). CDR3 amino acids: CSARNQGNYGYTF. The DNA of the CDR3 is TGCAGTGCTAGAAACCAGGGGAACTATGGCTACACCTTC.